This T cell receptor beta chain was sequenced during a study of blood T cell repertoires in COVID-19. Background on the study: COVID-19 samples from acute and convalescent phases originated in the United States, Italy and Spain. In each case, the material was cDNA or gDNA derived from T cells, B-cell-depleted T cells, or PBMCs.

Clones were sequenced by immunoSEQ multiplex PCR, and TCRdb holds only the in-frame ones, with some missing. The table shows around 260,000 clones, with 80% to 90% occurring only once. This CDR3 region has 15 residues. V was clipped by 4 bases and J by 0 bases, with 11 bases between them. From germline, CDR1 is SGHRS and CDR2 YFSETQ. The chain has TRBV5-1 and TRBJ2-1; D not certain. The specimen was peripheral blood. This TCR was recovered from a woman in her 70s with COVID-19, enrolled during active disease. The CDR3: CASSPRSSSYNEQFF. DNA of the CDR3: TGCGCCAGCAGCCCAAGGAGTAGCTCCTACAATGAGCAGTTCTTC. The full variable domain, with the rest looked up from reference TRBV5-1 and TRBJ2-1, is KAGVTQTPRYLIKTRGQQVTLSCSPISGHRSVSWYQQTPGQGLQFLFEYFSETQRNKGNFPGRFSGRQFSNSRSEMNVSTLELGDSALYLCASSPRSSSYNEQFFGPGTRLTVL.